This T cell receptor (beta chain) came from a study of cytomegalovirus exposure and HLA in healthy donors. Study-wide results and caveats: Immune exposure information comprised only CMV serostatus. A link between a missense DCLRE1C variant and TCR beta V- and J-gene trimming emerged from a later analysis. TRBV6-2, TRBV6-3 and some other V segments were excluded as indistinguishable.

The PCR contained 60 Vbeta and 13 Jbeta primers. The repertoire was sequenced with immunoSEQ multiplex PCR; TCRdb's copy has only in-frame clones and lacks some. There are over 100,000 clones in the sample; around 73% occur only once, and approximately 1.5% lies in the top ten. On this clone: Its antigen is as yet unknown.

CDR3 length: 13 amino acids. CDR1 and CDR2 (germline): MNHEY, SMNVEV (reference sequence). The V end lost 5 bases, the J end lost 9 bases, and 14 bases lay between the germline ends. The chain combines TRBV27 with TRBJ2-1; the D gene is possibly TRBD2 (5 bases). The sample was PBMCs. This receptor was taken from a female donor in good health and CMV-seronegative. The DNA for the CDR3 is TGTGCCAGCAGTGTCCCGGGGAGAGCTGAGCAGTTCTTC. Translated, it gives CASSVPGRAEQFF.